The 3 T cell receptor beta chains below come from one sample, sequenced in a study of T cells in Graves' hyperthyroidism and ophthalmopathy. It was RNA transcripts that yielded the amplified TCR beta CDR3 regions. First-round RT-PCR of the TCR CDR3 relied on the HTBI primer set. TCRdb passed the multiplex PCR reads through MiXCR, listing each CDR3 protein once. Of about 210,000 distinct CDR3 sequences in the sample, more than 15% are singletons; the top ten hold 50%. Sequenced: blood. The receptors derive from a middle-aged man with Graves' hyperthyroidism.

This clonotype occurred many times. This sequence joins TRBV25-1 and TRBJ2-1; possible D gene TRBD2, 6 bases. V gave up 3 bases and J gave up 1 base, with 31 bases separating them. Germline V lookup: CDR1 MGHDK, CDR2 SYGVNS. This CDR3 is 22 amino acids long. The CDR3 reads CASSDSTVLTRFGTQSYNEQFF. CDR3 nucleotide sequence: TGTGCCAGCAGTGACTCTACAGTTCTGACGCGTTTCGGGACTCAGTCCTACAATGAGCAGTTCTTC. The full variable domain, its missing parts supplied by reference TRBV25-1 and TRBJ2-1, is EADIYQTPRYLVIGTGKKITLECSQTMGHDKMYWYQQDPGMELHLIHYSYGVNSTEKGDLSSESTVSRIRTEHFPLTLESARPSHTSQYLCASSDSTVLTRFGTQSYNEQFFGPGTRLTVL.

Only a few counts were recorded for this clonotype. The chain joins TRBV20-1 to TRBJ2-1; D perhaps matches TRBD1 (6 bases). V dropped 4 bases and J dropped 5 bases, with 12 bases sitting between them. Germline V CDR1 and CDR2: DFQATT, SNEGSKA (reference sequence). This CDR3 contains 13 residues. This chain's CDR3 is CSAISGTNNEQFF. The CDR3 DNA reads as TGCAGTGCTATATCCGGGACAAACAATGAGCAGTTCTTC.

Turning to this clonotype: The germline gene is not matched at one end of the junction; a read error may be the cause. The chain combines TRBV5-1 with TRBJ2-3; 14 bases are a match to TRBD2. CDR1 and CDR2 from the germline V gene are SGHRS and YFSETQ. CDR3 length equals 17 residues. Written as DNA, the CDR3 is TGCGCCAACAGCTTAGGGACTAGCGGGAGTGGTTCAGATACGCAGTATTTT. Translated, it gives CANSLGTSGSGSDTQYF.